Listed here are 26 T cell receptor beta chains from one sample, sequenced in a study of shared clonotypes between healthy human individuals. The table came from immunoSEQ multiplex PCR; TCRdb's copy has only in-frame clones and leaves some out. This table has roughly 2.1 million clones, approximately 94% appearing once. Terminally differentiated effector memory CD45RA+ cells were left out of the naive CD8 fraction, which was CD45RO-negative and positively selected for CCR7. Source material: naive CD8+ T cells from PBMCs. The receptors stem from a man aged 18 to 29 in good health. Some clones in this sample may be carry-over from other donors' samples.

A single count supports this clone. J is TRBJ2-2 and V is TRBV5-6; no clear D. Trimming took 3 bases from V and 7 from J, leaving 7 bases between them. This CDR3 contains 12 residues. Per the germline V gene, CDR1 is SGHDT and CDR2 is YYEEEE. CDR3 sequence reads: CASSSGDGELFF. The CDR3 DNA reads TGTGCCAGCAGCTCTGGGGACGGGGAGCTGTTTTTT.

The chain uses TRBV11-3 and TRBJ2-3, with TRBD2 identical over 7 bases. Germline assignment: CDR1 SGHNT and CDR2 YENEEA. Unmatched junction bases numbered 8, after V lost 3 bases and J lost 2 bases. The CDR3 has 16 amino acids. The CDR3: CASSFGRAGYTDTQYF. The CDR3 coding sequence is TGTGCCAGCAGCTTCGGTAGAGCGGGGTACACAGATACGCAGTATTTT.

The genes are TRBV14 and TRBJ2-2; D is uncertain. Trimming cost V 0 bases and J 1 base, with 12 bases left between them. Germline CDR1 and CDR2: SGHDN and FVKESK. CDR3 length equals 17 residues. The CDR3 region has the DNA TGTGCCAGCAGCCAAGATCCCATCGATTGGAACACCGGGGAGCTGTTTTTT. It codes for CASSQDPIDWNTGELFF.

The CDR3 region has the DNA TGTGCCAGCTCCAGGACGGGACGGTACCAAGAGACCCAGTACTTC. This encodes CASSRTGRYQETQYF. V and J are TRBV2 and TRBJ2-5; D assignment may be TRBD1 or TRBD2 (5 bases each). The CDR3 has 15 residues. In germline, CDR1 is SNHLY, CDR2 FYNNEI. Trimming removed 8 bases at V and 0 bases at J, with 16 bases between.

The V gene is TRBV4-3, the J gene TRBJ2-7, with D possibly TRBD2 on 6 matching bases. In germline, CDR1 is LGHNA, CDR2 YSLEER. Trimming left V 0 bases short and J 1 base short, with 13 bases between. CDR3 length: 16 residues. The CDR3 nucleotides are TGCGCCAGCAGCCAAGATCCAGCGGGCATTTCCTACGAGCAGTACTTC. This encodes CASSQDPAGISYEQYF.

This clone came up once. The J gene is TRBJ2-1, the V gene TRBV5-1, with D maybe TRBD2 (5 bases). This CDR3 has 16 amino acids. CDR1 and CDR2 from the germline V gene are SGHRS and YFSETQ. V lost 7 bases to trimming and J lost 3 bases, with 20 bases between them. The CDR3 coding sequence is TGCGCCAGCGCGTCGCGAGCGGACTCACTCTACAATGAGCAGTTCTTC. This codes for CASASRADSLYNEQFF.

The chain couples TRBV28 to TRBJ2-5; D is tentatively TRBD1 or TRBD2 (5 bases each). V gave up 2 bases and J gave up 7 bases, with 17 bases separating them. The CDR3 has 15 residues. CDR1 MDHEN and CDR2 SYDVKM come from the germline V gene. CDR3 sequence reads: CASSLGGSGRSTQYF. The CDR3 DNA sequence: TGTGCCAGCAGTTTAGGGGGTTCGGGCAGATCGACCCAGTACTTC.

In the case of this clone: This CDR3 is also generated by other DNA sequences in the sample. J is TRBJ1-2 and V is TRBV19, with TRBD1 matching over 9 bases. The CDR3 has 14 residues. Germline V gene lookup returns CDR1 LNHDA and CDR2 SQIVND (reference sequence). The ends lost 7 bases at V and 1 base at J; junction bases unmatched: 4. This chain's CDR3 is CASTPGQGNYGYTF. The CDR3, as DNA: TGTGCCAGTACCCCGGGACAGGGTAACTATGGCTACACCTTC.

The rearrangement joins TRBV9 to TRBJ1-1; a weak D match, TRBD1 (6 bases). V was trimmed by 0 bases and J by 5 bases, leaving 14 bases between them. Looked up from germline, CDR1 is SGDLS and CDR2 is YYNGEE. The CDR3 runs 15 residues. CDR3 amino acids: CASSVGGGAGTEAFF. The DNA of the CDR3 is TGTGCCAGCAGCGTAGGTGGGGGCGCGGGGACTGAAGCTTTCTTT.

The chain uses TRBV2 and TRBJ1-2; D is undetermined. V shed 7 bases and J shed 4 bases, with 10 bases lying between them. Germline loops: CDR1 SNHLY, CDR2 FYNNEI. CDR3 length: 12 amino acids. CDR3 sequence: CASMEGGYGYTF. CDR3 DNA: TGTGCCAGCATGGAGGGTGGCTATGGCTACACCTTC.

V and J are TRBV29-1 and TRBJ2-7, with 12 bases that match TRBD1. CDR1 SQVTM and CDR2 ANQGSEA come from the germline V gene. Trimming removed 5 bases from V and 4 bases from J; junction bases left unmatched: 6. This CDR3 is built from 14 residues. The CDR3 here is CSVLGTGGGYEQYF. The CDR3 coding sequence is TGCAGCGTTCTTGGGACAGGGGGCGGGTACGAGCAGTACTTC.

CDR3 in amino acids: CASSLTLAVSTDTQYF. CDR3 in DNA: TGCGCCAGCAGCCTCACTCTAGCGGTTAGCACAGATACGCAGTATTTT. The chain has TRBV4-1 and TRBJ2-3; TRBD2 matches at 7 bases. V shed 4 bases and J 0 bases; nucleotides not matched to a gene: 7. The CDR3 has 16 residues. Germline V gene lookup returns CDR1 MGHRA and CDR2 YSYEKL.

V and J are TRBV6-5 and TRBJ2-7; 9 positions match TRBD1. The germline gives CDR1 MNHEY, CDR2 SVGAGI. The V and J ends lost 6 bases and 1 base, in that order; junction bases with no gene match: 7. This CDR3 has 15 amino acids. The CDR3 DNA reads as TGTGCCAGCAGCCCGTCACAGGGGGCTTCCTACGAGCAGTACTTC. Translated, it gives CASSPSQGASYEQYF.

The rearrangement uses TRBV4-1 and TRBJ1-4; TRBD1 matches at 7 bases. The CDR3 has 16 residues. Germline V CDR1 and CDR2: MGHRA, YSYEKL. Trimming cost V 6 bases and J 8 bases; bases outside gene matches: 15. As DNA, the CDR3 is TGCGCCAGCAGTCTAAGTTATCAGGGGGGGGAGGAAAAACTGTTTTTT. It codes for CASSLSYQGGEEKLFF.

The gene calls are TRBV20-1 and TRBJ1-2; D gene uncertain. This CDR3 has 11 residues. Germline V gene data show CDR1 as DFQATT and CDR2 as SNEGSKA (reference sequence). V lost 6 bases and J 4 bases, leaving 9 bases between the germline ends. CDR3 in DNA: TGCAGTGCCAAAGACATCTATGGCTACACCTTC. As protein: CSAKDIYGYTF.

About this clone: The identical CDR3 is also encoded by other nucleotide sequences in the sample. J is TRBJ1-4 and V is TRBV7-9; no clear D. With 1 base removed from V and 8 bases from J, the gap between germline ends came to 5 bases. The CDR3 covers 12 residues. CDR1 is SEHNR and CDR2 is FQNEAQ in the germline V gene (reference sequence). The CDR3 region has the DNA TGTGCCAGCAGCTTAGATAGGGAAAAACTGTTTTTT. Protein: CASSLDREKLFF.

V gene TRBV7-9 combines with J gene TRBJ2-4, with a weak D call TRBD1 (6 bases). Germline loops: CDR1 SEHNR, CDR2 FQNEAQ (reference sequence). V was shortened by 4 bases and J by 3 bases, with 13 bases between the two germline ends. The CDR3 contains 15 residues. The CDR3 DNA follows: TGTGCCAGCAGCTCTACAGGGTTAGGCAAAAACATTCAGTACTTC. This translates into CASSSTGLGKNIQYF.

This chain connects TRBV10-3 to TRBJ2-7; 10 bases map to TRBD1. Germline CDR1 and CDR2: ENHRY and SYGVKD. The length of the CDR3 is 17 residues. Germline trimming cut 4 bases from V and 2 bases from J; bases unmatched to any gene: 11. CDR3 nucleotides: TGTGCCATCAGTGCGCGAGTTTCGACAGGGGGCACCTACGAGCAGTACTTC. Translating gives CAISARVSTGGTYEQYF.

The rearrangement joins TRBV19 to TRBJ1-5; 8 nucleotides agree with TRBD1. Germline values: CDR1 LNHDA, CDR2 SQIVND (reference sequence). The J segment lost 3 bases and the V segment lost 7 bases, leaving 8 bases of the junction unmatched. The CDR3 runs 15 residues. CDR3 in DNA: TGTGCCAGTAAGGTGCCAGGGGGCTACAATCAGCCCCAGCATTTT. Translation: CASKVPGGYNQPQHF.

This rearrangement joins TRBV5-6 to TRBJ2-1; tentative D call: TRBD2 (6 bases). Germline CDR1 SGHDT, CDR2 YYEEEE. Deletions cut 1 base from V and 9 bases from J, with 14 bases between. The CDR3 runs 14 residues. The CDR3 nucleotides are TGTGCCAGCAGCTTGCCACGACTAGGAATTGAGCAGTTCTTC. Residues: CASSLPRLGIEQFF.

The chain links TRBV25-1 to TRBJ1-5, with D possibly being TRBD1 (5 bases). The CDR3 contains 18 residues. CDR1 and CDR2 from the germline V gene are MGHDK and SYGVNS. V lost 1 base to trimming and J lost 4 bases, with 20 bases between them. CDR3 region: CASSEWGFQPLSNQPQHF. In nucleotides, the CDR3 is TGTGCCAGCAGTGAATGGGGGTTCCAGCCCTTATCAAATCAGCCCCAGCATTTT. The variable domain in full, completed from reference TRBV25-1 and TRBJ1-5, reads EADIYQTPRYLVIGTGKKITLECSQTMGHDKMYWYQQDPGMELHLIHYSYGVNSTEKGDLSSESTVSRIRTEHFPLTLESARPSHTSQYLCASSEWGFQPLSNQPQHFGDGTRLSIL.

The chain is built from TRBV6-6 and TRBJ2-7, with D perhaps matching TRBD1 (5 bases). CDR3 length: 14 amino acids. Germline CDR1 MNHNY, CDR2 SVGAGI (reference sequence). The V gene lost 4 bases and the J gene lost 5 bases, with 15 bases spanning the gap. In DNA form, the CDR3 reads TGTGCCAGCAGTTTCACAGGAGTGAAGGACGAGCAGTACTTC. It specifies CASSFTGVKDEQYF.

The chain joins TRBV29-1 to TRBJ2-1, with TRBD1 matching 9 bases. V lost 4 bases to trimming and J lost 1 base; unmatched junction nucleotides: 5. Per the germline V gene, CDR1 is SQVTM and CDR2 is ANQGSEA. There are 15 residues in the CDR3. CDR3 sequence reads: CSVAGTGSSYNEQFF. The CDR3 DNA follows: TGCAGCGTTGCCGGGACAGGGTCATCCTACAATGAGCAGTTCTTC.

This chain joins TRBV28 and TRBJ1-1; 7 nucleotides line up with TRBD1. The CDR3 extends over 15 amino acids. Germline V gene sequence: CDR1 MDHEN, CDR2 SYDVKM. J lost 2 bases, V lost 3 bases, and 6 bases had no gene match. The CDR3 DNA reads TGTGCCAGCAGTTTGTACAGGGGTCATAACACTGAAGCTTTCTTT. It yields the protein CASSLYRGHNTEAFF.

This chain joins TRBV4-3 and TRBJ1-4; D uncertain. Germline lookup yields CDR1 LGHNA and CDR2 YSLEER. Trimming shortened V by 2 bases and J by 5 bases, and 3 bases separated the two germline ends. CDR3 size: 12 residues. The CDR3 loop reads CASSQRNEKLFF. The CDR3 DNA reads as TGCGCCAGCAGCCAAAGAAATGAAAAACTGTTTTTT.

Details on this clone: Other DNA sequences from this sample encode an identical CDR3 as well. DNA for the CDR3: TGTGCCAGCAGCGTTGAAGGTTGGGATACGCAGTATTTT. Its translation: CASSVEGWDTQYF. The chain carries TRBV9 and TRBJ2-3; D is uncertain. The germline V gene encodes CDR1 SGDLS and CDR2 YYNGEE. Trimming stripped 2 bases from V and 6 bases from J, with 10 bases between. The CDR3 extends over 13 amino acids.